This T cell receptor (beta chain) originates from a study of technical replicates of blood from a handful of donors. The data were produced by immunoSEQ multiplex PCR, yet TCRdb's version contains in-frame clones alone and is incomplete. The sample contains approximately 73,000 clones, approximately 90% of which appear only once. This CDR3 spans 15 amino acids. V trimming: 3 bases; J trimming: 2 bases; junction bases outside the gene matches: 5. CDR1 is PRHDT, CDR2 FYEKMQ, per germline (reference sequence). Specimen: T cells isolated from PBMCs. The TCR comes from a human donor in good health. This chain connects TRBV13 to TRBJ2-5; 8 bases map to TRBD2. The CDR3 region is CASSLAGGLQETQYF. The CDR3 nucleotides read TGTGCCAGCAGCTTGGCGGGAGGCCTACAAGAGACCCAGTACTTC. Using reference TRBV13 and TRBJ2-5 for the parts outside the CDR3, the full variable domain is AAGVIQSPRHLIKEKRETATLKCYPIPRHDTVYWYQQGPGQDPQFLISFYEKMQSDKGSIPDRFSAQQFSDYHSELNMSSLELGDSALYFCASSLAGGLQETQYFGPGTRLLVL.